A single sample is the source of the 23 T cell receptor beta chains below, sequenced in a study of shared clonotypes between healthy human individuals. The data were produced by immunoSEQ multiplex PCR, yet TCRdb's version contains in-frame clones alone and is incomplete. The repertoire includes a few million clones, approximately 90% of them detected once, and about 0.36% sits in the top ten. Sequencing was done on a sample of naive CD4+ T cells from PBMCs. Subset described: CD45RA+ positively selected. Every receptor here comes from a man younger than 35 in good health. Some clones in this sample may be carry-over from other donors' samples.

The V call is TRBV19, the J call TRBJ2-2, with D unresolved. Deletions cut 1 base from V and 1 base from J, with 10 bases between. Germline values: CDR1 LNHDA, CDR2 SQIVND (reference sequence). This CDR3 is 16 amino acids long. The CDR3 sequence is CASSIAGRRNTGELFF. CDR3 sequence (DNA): TGTGCCAGTAGTATAGCGGGCAGGAGGAACACCGGGGAGCTGTTTTTT. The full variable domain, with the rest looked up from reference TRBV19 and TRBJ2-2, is DGGITQSPKYLFRKEGQNVTLSCEQNLNHDAMYWYRQDPGQGLRLIYYSQIVNDFQKGDIAEGYSVSREKKESFPLTVTSAQKNPTAFYLCASSIAGRRNTGELFFGEGSRLTVL.

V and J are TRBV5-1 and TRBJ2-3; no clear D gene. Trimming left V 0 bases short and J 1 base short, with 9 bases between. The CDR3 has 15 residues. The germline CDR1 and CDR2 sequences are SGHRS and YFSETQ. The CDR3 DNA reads TGCGCCAGCAGCTTGGAGGTGTCTGGCACAGATACGCAGTATTTT. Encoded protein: CASSLEVSGTDTQYF.

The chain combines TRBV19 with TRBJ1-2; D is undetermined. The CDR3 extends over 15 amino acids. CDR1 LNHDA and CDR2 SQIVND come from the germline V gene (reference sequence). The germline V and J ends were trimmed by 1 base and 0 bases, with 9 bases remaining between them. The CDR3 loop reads CASSIAAVTNYGYTF. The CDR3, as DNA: TGTGCCAGTAGTATAGCGGCAGTGACTAACTATGGCTACACCTTC.

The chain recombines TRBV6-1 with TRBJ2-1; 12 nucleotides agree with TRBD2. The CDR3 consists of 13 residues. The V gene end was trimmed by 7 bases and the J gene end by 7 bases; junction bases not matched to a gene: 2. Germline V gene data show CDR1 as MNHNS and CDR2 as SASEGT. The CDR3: CASTGLAGNEQFF. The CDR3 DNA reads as TGTGCCAGCACTGGACTAGCGGGAAATGAGCAGTTCTTC.

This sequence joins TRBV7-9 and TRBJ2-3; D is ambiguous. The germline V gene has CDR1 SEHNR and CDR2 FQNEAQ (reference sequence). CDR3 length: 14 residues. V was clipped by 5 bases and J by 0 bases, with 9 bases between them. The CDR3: CASSPDTSTDTQYF. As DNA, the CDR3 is TGTGCCAGCAGCCCCGACACAAGCACAGATACGCAGTATTTT.

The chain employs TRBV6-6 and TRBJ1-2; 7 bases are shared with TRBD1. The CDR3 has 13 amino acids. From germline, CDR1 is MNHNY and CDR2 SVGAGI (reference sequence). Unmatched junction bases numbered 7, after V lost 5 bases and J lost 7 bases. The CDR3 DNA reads TGTGCCAGCAGTCGTGACAGGGAGTTTGGCTACACCTTC. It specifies CASSRDREFGYTF.

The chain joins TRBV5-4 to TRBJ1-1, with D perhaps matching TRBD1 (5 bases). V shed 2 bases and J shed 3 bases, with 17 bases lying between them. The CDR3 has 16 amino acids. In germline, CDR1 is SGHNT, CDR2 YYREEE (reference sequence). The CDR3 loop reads CASSFGRGNGDTEAFF. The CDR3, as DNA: TGTGCCAGCAGCTTTGGGCGGGGGAATGGGGACACTGAAGCTTTCTTT.

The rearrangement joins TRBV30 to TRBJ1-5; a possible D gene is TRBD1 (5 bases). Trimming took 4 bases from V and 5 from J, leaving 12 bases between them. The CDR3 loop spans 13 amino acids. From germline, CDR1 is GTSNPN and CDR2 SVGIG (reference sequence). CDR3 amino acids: CAWNGGLDQPQHF. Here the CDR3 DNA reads TGTGCCTGGAACGGGGGGTTAGATCAGCCCCAGCATTTT.

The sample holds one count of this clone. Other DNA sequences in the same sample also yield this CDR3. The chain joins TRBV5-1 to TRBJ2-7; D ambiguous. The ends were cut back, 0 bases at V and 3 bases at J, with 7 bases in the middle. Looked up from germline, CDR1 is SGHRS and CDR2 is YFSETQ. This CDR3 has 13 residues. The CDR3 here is CASSLGVFYEQYF. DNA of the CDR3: TGCGCCAGCAGCTTGGGGGTGTTCTACGAGCAGTACTTC.

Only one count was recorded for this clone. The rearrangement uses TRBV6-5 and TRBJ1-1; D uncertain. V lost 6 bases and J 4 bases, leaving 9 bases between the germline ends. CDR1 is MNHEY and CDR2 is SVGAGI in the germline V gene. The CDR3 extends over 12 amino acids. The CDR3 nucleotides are TGTGCCAGCAGAAGACCCTCCACTGAAGCTTTCTTT. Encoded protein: CASRRPSTEAFF.

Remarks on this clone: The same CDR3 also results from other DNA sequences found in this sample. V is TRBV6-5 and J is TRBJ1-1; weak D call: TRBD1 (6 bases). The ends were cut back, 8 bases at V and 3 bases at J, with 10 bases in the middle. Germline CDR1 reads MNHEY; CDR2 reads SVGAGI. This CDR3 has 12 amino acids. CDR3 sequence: CASRSGDTEAFF. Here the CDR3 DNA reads TGTGCCAGCCGGTCAGGGGACACTGAAGCTTTCTTT.

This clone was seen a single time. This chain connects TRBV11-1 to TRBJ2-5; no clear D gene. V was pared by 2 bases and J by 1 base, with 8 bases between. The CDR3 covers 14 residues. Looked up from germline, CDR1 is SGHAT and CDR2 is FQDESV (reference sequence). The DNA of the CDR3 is TGTGCCAGCAGCTTACAGGCAGCCCAAGAGACCCAGTACTTC. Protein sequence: CASSLQAAQETQYF.

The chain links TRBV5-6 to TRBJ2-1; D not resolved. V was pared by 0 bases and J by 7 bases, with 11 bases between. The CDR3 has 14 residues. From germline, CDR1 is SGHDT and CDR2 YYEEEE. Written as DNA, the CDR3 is TGTGCCAGCAGCTTGGTGGGAATTACGAATGAGCAGTTCTTC. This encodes CASSLVGITNEQFF.

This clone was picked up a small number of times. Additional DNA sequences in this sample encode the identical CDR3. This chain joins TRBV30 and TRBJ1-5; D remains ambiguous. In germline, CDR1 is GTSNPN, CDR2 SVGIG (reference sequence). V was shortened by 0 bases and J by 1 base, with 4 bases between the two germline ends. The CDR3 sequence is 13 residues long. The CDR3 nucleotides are TGTGCCTGGAGTGTAGGAAGCAATCAGCCCCAGCATTTT. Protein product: CAWSVGSNQPQHF.

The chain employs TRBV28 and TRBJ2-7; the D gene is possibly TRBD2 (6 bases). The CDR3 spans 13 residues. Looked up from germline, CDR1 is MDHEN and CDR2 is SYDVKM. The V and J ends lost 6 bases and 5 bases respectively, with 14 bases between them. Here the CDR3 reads CASSPGGAHEQYF. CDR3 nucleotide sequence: TGTGCCAGCAGCCCCGGAGGGGCCCACGAGCAGTACTTC.

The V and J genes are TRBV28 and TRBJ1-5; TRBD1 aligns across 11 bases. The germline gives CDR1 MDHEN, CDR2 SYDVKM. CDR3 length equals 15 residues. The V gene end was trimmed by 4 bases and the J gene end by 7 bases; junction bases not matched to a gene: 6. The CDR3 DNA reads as TGTGCCAGCAGTTGGACAGGGGGCATAGGCCAGCCCCAGCATTTT. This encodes CASSWTGGIGQPQHF. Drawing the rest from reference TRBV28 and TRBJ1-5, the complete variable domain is DVKVTQSSRYLVKRTGEKVFLECVQDMDHENMFWYRQDPGLGLRLIYFSYDVKMKEKGDIPEGYSVSREKKERFSLILESASTNQTSMYLCASSWTGGIGQPQHFGDGTRLSIL.

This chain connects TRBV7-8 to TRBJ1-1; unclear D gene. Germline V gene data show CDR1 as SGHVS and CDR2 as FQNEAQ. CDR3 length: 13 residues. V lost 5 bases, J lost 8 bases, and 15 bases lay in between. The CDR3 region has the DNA TGTGCCAGCAGCGCAGAAAGACCGAGGGAAGCTTTCTTT. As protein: CASSAERPREAFF.

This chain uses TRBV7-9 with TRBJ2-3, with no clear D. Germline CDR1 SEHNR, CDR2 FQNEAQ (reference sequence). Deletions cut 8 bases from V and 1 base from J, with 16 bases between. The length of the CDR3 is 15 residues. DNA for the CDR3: TGTGCCAGCCAGCTCTTGAGTGCAGGCACAGATACGCAGTATTTT. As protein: CASQLLSAGTDTQYF.

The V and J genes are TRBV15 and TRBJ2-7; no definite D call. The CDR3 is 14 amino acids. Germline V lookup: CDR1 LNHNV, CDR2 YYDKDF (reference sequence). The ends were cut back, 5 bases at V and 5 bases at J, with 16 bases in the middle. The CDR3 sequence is CATSPVRVPHEQYF. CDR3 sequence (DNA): TGTGCCACCAGCCCGGTCCGGGTCCCCCACGAGCAGTACTTC. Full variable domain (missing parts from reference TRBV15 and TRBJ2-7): DAMVIQNPRYQVTQFGKPVTLSCSQTLNHNVMYWYQQKSSQAPKLLFHYYDKDFNNEADTPDNFQSRRPNTSFCFLDIRSPGLGDTAMYLCATSPVRVPHEQYFGPGTRLTVT.

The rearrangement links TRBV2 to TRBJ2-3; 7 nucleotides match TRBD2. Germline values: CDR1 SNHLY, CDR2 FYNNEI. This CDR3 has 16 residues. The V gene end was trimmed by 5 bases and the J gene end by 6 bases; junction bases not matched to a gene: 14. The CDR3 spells CASSPWGEGRVDTQYF. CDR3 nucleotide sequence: TGTGCCAGCAGTCCGTGGGGGGAGGGCCGGGTGGATACGCAGTATTTT.

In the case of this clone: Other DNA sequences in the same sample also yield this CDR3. CDR3 sequence: CASSLGLSEQYF. As DNA, the CDR3 is TGTGCCAGCAGCTTAGGGCTCAGCGAGCAGTACTTC. The chain carries TRBV7-2 and TRBJ2-7; D gene ambiguous. Trimming pared 1 base from V and 6 bases from J, leaving 7 bases between. Looked up from germline, CDR1 is SGHTA and CDR2 is FQGNSA. CDR3 length: 12 residues.

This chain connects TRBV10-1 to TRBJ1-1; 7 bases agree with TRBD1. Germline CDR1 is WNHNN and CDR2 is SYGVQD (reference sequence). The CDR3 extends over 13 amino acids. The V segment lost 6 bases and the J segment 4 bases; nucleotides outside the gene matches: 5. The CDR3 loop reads CASSAGGSTEAFF. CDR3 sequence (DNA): TGCGCCAGCAGCGCAGGGGGGAGCACTGAAGCTTTCTTT.

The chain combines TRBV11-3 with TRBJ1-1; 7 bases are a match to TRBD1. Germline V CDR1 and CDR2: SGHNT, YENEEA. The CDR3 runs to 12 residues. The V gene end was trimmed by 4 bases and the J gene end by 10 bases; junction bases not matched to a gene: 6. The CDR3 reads CASSSGTAGAFF. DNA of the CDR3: TGTGCCAGCAGCTCCGGGACAGCGGGAGCTTTCTTT.